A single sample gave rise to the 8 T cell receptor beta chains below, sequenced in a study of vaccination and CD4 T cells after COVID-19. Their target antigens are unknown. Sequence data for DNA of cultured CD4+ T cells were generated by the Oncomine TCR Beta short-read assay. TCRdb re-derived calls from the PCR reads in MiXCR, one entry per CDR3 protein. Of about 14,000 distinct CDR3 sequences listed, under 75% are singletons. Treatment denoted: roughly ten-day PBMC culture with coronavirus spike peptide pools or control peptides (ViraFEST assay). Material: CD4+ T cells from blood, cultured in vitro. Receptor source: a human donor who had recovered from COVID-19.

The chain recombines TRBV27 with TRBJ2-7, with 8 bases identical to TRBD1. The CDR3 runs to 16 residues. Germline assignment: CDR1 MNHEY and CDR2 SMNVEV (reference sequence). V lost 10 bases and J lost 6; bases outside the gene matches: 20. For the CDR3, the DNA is TGTGCCACAATAGTTATCGACCGCAGGGGGCGAAGCGAGCAGTACTTC. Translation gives CATIVIDRRGRSEQYF.

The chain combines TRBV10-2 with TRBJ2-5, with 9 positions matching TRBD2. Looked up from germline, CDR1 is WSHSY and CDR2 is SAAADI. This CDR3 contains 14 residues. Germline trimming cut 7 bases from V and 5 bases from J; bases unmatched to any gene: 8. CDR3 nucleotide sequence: TGCGCCAGCAAAGGGGGCGGGGGGGTGGAGACCCAGTACTTC. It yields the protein CASKGGGGVETQYF.

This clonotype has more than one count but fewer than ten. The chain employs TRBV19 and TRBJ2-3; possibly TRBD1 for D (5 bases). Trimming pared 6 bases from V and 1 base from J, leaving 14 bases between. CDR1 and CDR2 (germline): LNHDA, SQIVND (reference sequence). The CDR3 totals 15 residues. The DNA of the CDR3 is TGTGCCAGTAGCGCAGGGTATACCGGCACAGATACGCAGTATTTT. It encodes CASSAGYTGTDTQYF.

CDR3 DNA sequence: TGTGCCAGCAGTCCAAGAGGACGGCAAGAGACCCAGTACTTC. This sequence encodes CASSPRGRQETQYF. This chain links TRBV28 with TRBJ2-5, with unresolved D. CDR3 size: 14 residues. Deletions cut 5 bases from V and 2 bases from J, with 12 bases between. Germline V gene sequence: CDR1 MDHEN, CDR2 SYDVKM.

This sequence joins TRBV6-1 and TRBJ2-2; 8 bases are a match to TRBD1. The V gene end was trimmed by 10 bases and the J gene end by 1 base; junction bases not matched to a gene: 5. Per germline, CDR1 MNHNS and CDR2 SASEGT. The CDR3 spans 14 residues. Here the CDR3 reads CATLDRGNTGELFF. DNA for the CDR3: TGTGCCACCTTAGACAGGGGGAACACCGGGGAGCTGTTTTTT.

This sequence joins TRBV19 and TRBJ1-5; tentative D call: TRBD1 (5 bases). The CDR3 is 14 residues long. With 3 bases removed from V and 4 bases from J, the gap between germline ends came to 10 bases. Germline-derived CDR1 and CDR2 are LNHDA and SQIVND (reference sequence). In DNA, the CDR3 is TGTGCCAGTAGTATCGGCAGGGATAATCAGCCCCAGCATTTT. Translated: CASSIGRDNQPQHF.

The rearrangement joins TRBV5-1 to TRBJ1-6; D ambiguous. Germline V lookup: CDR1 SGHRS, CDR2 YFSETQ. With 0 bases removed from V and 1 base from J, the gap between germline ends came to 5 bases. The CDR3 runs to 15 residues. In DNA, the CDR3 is TGCGCCAGCAGCTTGGATGGGTCCTATAATTCACCCCTCCACTTT. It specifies CASSLDGSYNSPLHF. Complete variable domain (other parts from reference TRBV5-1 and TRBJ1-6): KAGVTQTPRYLIKTRGQQVTLSCSPISGHRSVSWYQQTPGQGLQFLFEYFSETQRNKGNFPGRFSGRQFSNSRSEMNVSTLELGDSALYLCASSLDGSYNSPLHFGNGTRLTVT.

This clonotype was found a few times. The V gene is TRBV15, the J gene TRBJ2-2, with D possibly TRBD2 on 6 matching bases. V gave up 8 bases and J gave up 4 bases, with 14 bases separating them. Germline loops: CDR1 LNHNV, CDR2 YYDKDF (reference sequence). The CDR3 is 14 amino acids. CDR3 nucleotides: TGTGCCACCGGGGAACGGGAGAGCACCGGGGAGCTGTTTTTT. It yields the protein CATGERESTGELFF.